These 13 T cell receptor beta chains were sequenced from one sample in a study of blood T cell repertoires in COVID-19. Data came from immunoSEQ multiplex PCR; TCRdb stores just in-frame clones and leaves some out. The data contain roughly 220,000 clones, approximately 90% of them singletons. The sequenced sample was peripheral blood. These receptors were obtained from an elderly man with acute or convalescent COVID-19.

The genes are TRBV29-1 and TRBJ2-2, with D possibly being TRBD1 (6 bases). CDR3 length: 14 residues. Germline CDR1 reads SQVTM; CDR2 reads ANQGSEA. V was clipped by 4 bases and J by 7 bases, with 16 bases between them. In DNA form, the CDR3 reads TGCAGCGTTGTCAAGGGACAATCGGGCGGGGAGCTGTTTTTT. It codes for CSVVKGQSGGELFF.

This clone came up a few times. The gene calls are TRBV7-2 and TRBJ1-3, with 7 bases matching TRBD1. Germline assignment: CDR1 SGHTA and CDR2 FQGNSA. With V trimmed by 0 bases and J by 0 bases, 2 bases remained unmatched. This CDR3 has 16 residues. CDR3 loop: CASSLAGQVSGNTIYF. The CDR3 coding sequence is TGTGCCAGCAGCTTAGCAGGACAGGTCTCTGGAAACACCATATATTTT.

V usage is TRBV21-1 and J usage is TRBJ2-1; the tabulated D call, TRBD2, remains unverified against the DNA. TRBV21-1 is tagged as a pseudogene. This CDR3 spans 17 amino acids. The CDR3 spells CASSKPLSGSRYNEQFF. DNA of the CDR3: TGTGCCAGCAGCAAACCTCTCAGCGGGAGCCGATACAATGAGCAGTTCTTC.

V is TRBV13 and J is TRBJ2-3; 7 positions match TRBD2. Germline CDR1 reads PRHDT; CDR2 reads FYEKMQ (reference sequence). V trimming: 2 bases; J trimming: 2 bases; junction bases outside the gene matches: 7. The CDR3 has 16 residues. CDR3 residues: CASSLSGTGTTDTQYF. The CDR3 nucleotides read TGTGCCAGCAGCTTAAGCGGGACTGGAACCACAGATACGCAGTATTTT.

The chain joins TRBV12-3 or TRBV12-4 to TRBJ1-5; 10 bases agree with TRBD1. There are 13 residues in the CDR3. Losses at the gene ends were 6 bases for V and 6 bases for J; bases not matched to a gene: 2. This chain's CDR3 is CASRGTGVQPQHF. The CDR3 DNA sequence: TGTGCCAGCAGGGGGACAGGGGTTCAGCCCCAGCATTTT.

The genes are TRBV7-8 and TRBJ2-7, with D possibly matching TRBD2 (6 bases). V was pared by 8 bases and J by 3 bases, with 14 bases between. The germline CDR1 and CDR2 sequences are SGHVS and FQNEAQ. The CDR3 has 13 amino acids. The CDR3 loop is CASGQGRIYEQYV. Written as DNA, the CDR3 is TGTGCCAGCGGCCAAGGGAGGATCTACGAGCAGTACGTC.

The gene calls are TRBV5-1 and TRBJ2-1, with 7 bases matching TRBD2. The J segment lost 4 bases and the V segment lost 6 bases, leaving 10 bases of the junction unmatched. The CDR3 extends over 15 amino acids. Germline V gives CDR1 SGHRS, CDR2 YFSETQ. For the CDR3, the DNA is TGCGCCAGCACCGATAGCGGGTCTCCTTACAATGAGCAGTTCTTC. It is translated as CASTDSGSPYNEQFF.

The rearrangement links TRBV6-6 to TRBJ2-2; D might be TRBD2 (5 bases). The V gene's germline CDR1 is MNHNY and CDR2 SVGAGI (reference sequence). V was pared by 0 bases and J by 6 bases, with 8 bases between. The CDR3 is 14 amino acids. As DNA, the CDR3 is TGTGCCAGCAGTTACTCTCGAGGGTCCGGGGAGCTGTTTTTT. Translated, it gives CASSYSRGSGELFF.

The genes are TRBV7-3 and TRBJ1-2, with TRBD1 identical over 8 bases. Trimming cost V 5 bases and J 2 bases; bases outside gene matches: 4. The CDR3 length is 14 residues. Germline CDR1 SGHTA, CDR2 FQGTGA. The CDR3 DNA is TGTGCCAGCAGCCCAGGGGACAGGAACTATGGCTACACCTTC. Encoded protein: CASSPGDRNYGYTF. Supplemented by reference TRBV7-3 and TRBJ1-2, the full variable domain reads GAGVSQTPSNKVTEKGKYVELRCDPISGHTALYWYRQSLGQGPEFLIYFQGTGAADDSGLPNDRFFAVRPEGSVSTLKIQRTERGDSAVYLCASSPGDRNYGYTFGSGTRLTVV.

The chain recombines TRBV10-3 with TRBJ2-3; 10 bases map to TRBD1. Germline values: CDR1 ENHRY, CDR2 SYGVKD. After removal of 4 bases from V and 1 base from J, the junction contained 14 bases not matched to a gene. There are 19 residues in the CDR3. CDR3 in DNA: TGTGCCATCAGTGCCCCTTTGACCGGGACAGGGGAAGGCACAGATACGCAGTATTTT. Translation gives CAISAPLTGTGEGTDTQYF.

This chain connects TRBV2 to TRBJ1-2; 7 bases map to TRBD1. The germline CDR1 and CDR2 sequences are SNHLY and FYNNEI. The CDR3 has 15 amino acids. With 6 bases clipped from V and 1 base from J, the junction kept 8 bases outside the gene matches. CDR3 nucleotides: TGTGCCAGCAGGGAGGGACAGTCCCTTAACTATGGCTACACCTTC. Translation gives CASREGQSLNYGYTF.

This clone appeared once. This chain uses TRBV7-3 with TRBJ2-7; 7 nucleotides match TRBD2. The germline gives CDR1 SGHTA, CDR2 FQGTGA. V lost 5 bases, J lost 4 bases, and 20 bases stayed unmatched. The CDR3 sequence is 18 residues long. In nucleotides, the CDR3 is TGTGCCAGCAGCCCAAACAAAACTGACTTTTGCGGGAGTTACGAGCAGTACGTC. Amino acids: CASSPNKTDFCGSYEQYV.

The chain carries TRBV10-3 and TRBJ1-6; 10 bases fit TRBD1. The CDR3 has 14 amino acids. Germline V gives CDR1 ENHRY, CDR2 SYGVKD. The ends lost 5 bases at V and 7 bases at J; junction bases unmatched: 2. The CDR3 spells CAISPDRGNSPLHF. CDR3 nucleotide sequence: TGTGCCATCAGTCCGGACAGGGGGAATTCACCCCTCCACTTT.